These 12 T cell receptor beta chains came from one sample sequenced in a study of spatial heterogeneity in lung cancer. TCRdb reanalysed the 5' RACE reads using MiXCR and keeps one entry per CDR3 protein. The repertoire has under 30,000 distinct CDR3 sequences, roughly 4.7% of them found once; the top ten carry under 6.5%. Time point specified: sample taken at primary tumor resection. The material sequenced was PBMCs, taken at surgery. Receptors were obtained from a male donor with early-stage non-small cell lung cancer.

Many counts were recorded for this clonotype. J is TRBJ2-5 and V is TRBV20-1; D is perhaps TRBD1 or TRBD2 (5 bases each). The V end was cut by 3 bases, the J end by 2 bases, with 10 bases between. Germline loops: CDR1 DFQATT, CDR2 SNEGSKA (reference sequence). The CDR3 loop spans 13 amino acids. CDR3 region: CSASGDGQETQYF. CDR3 in DNA: TGCAGTGCTAGCGGGGACGGGCAAGAGACCCAGTACTTC.

By sample share, this clonotype is medium-sized. This sequence joins TRBV20-1 and TRBJ2-2; D may be TRBD1 (6 bases). CDR3 length: 20 residues. Trimming shortened V by 0 bases and J by 4 bases, and 27 bases separated the two germline ends. Germline lookup yields CDR1 DFQATT and CDR2 SNEGSKA (reference sequence). CDR3 sequence: CSARDRGPRGEQRGTGELFF. Written as DNA, the CDR3 is TGCAGTGCTAGAGATCGAGGGCCCAGGGGCGAGCAGCGTGGCACCGGGGAGCTGTTTTTT.

This clonotype appeared many times. The chain has TRBV18 and TRBJ2-7; D perhaps matches TRBD1 (6 bases). The CDR3 is made up of 13 amino acids. Trimming removed 6 bases at V and 7 bases at J, with 16 bases between. Germline V lookup: CDR1 KGHSH, CDR2 LQKENI. DNA of the CDR3: TGTGCCAGCTCGGACGGGACATCCCTTGAGCAGTACTTC. It codes for CASSDGTSLEQYF. The full variable domain, completed using reference TRBV18 and TRBJ2-7, is NAGVMQNPRHLVRRRGQEARLRCSPMKGHSHVYWYRQLPEEGLKFMVYLQKENIIDESGMPKERFSAEFPKEGPSILRIQQVVRGDSAAYFCASSDGTSLEQYFGPGTRLTVT.

The chain carries TRBV20-1 and TRBJ2-1, with a tentative D call TRBD2 (6 bases). Germline loops: CDR1 DFQATT, CDR2 SNEGSKA (reference sequence). V was cut by 4 bases and J by 4 bases, with 14 bases left in between. The CDR3 has 14 amino acids. CDR3 bases: TGCAGTGCTACCGGGACTGTAAGATACAATGAGCAGTTCTTC. This translates into CSATGTVRYNEQFF.

This clonotype was detected many times. The chain has TRBV6-5 and TRBJ2-2, with no clear D. The V end was cut by 0 bases, the J end by 6 bases, with 14 bases between. Germline loops: CDR1 MNHEY, CDR2 SVGAGI. The CDR3 spans 16 residues. CDR3 coding DNA: TGTGCCAGCAGTTACTCCGCCCGGTCTAGTTCCGGGGAGCTGTTTTTT. This encodes CASSYSARSSSGELFF.

This clonotype was detected ten times or more. This chain links TRBV19 with TRBJ2-3, with TRBD2 identical over 8 bases. Germline values: CDR1 LNHDA, CDR2 SQIVND (reference sequence). V was pared by 4 bases and J by 5 bases, with 5 bases of the junction left unmatched. CDR3 size: 14 residues. The CDR3 here is CASSTTSGEDTQYF. The CDR3 DNA sequence: TGTGCCAGTAGTACTACTAGCGGAGAAGATACGCAGTATTTT.

In this sample, this clonotype turned up many times. The chain recombines TRBV6-4 with TRBJ2-7; 13 positions agree with TRBD2. The CDR3 is 12 amino acids. Unmatched junction bases numbered 4, after V lost 11 bases and J lost 6 bases. Germline loops: CDR1 MRHNA, CDR2 SNTAGT. CDR3 region: CASGLAGVEQYF. The CDR3 nucleotides read TGTGCCTCAGGACTAGCGGGGGTCGAGCAGTACTTC.

This clonotype has a count of ten or more. The rearrangement joins TRBV5-1 to TRBJ2-7; D not resolved. V lost 0 bases and J lost 6, with 10 bases in between. The CDR3 spans 13 residues. Germline lookup yields CDR1 SGHRS and CDR2 YFSETQ. CDR3 DNA: TGCGCCAGCAGCTTGGAACCCCCGCGCGAGCAGTACTTC. Translation gives CASSLEPPREQYF.

This clonotype was found many times. DNA of the CDR3: TGCGCCAGCAGCTTGCAACAGGGAGTCAATGAAAAACTGTTTTTT. Encoded protein: CASSLQQGVNEKLFF. The chain is built from TRBV5-1 and TRBJ1-4, with D perhaps TRBD1 (6 bases). The V end lost 1 base, the J end lost 5 bases, and 12 bases lay between the germline ends. This CDR3 has 15 residues. Germline values: CDR1 SGHRS, CDR2 YFSETQ.

This clonotype was seen many times. This chain joins TRBV7-2 and TRBJ1-1, with D unclear. V was shortened by 1 base and J by 1 base, with 7 bases between the two germline ends. The germline CDR1 and CDR2 sequences are SGHTA and FQGNSA. CDR3 size: 14 residues. CDR3: CASSLGPGNTEAFF. Written as DNA, the CDR3 is TGTGCCAGCAGCTTAGGTCCGGGGAACACTGAAGCTTTCTTT.

In its sample, this clonotype was seen many times. CDR3 bases: TGCAGTGCTAGAGATCCCCTAGCGGGGGGGTACCCAGATACGCAGTATTTT. Protein product: CSARDPLAGGYPDTQYF. The rearrangement links TRBV20-1 to TRBJ2-3, with 12 bases identical to TRBD2. Per the germline V gene, CDR1 is DFQATT and CDR2 is SNEGSKA (reference sequence). With 0 bases clipped from V and 4 bases from J, the junction kept 8 bases outside the gene matches. There are 17 residues in the CDR3.

About this clonotype itself: The junction does not match germline at one end; this may be a read error. This rearrangement joins TRBV3-1 to TRBJ1-2; 10 bases align to TRBD1. The CDR3 contains 12 residues. Germline-derived CDR1 and CDR2 are LGHDT and YNNKEL (reference sequence). The DNA of the CDR3 is TGTGCCAGCTGGGACAGGGGCTATGACTACACCTTC. Translation: CASWDRGYDYTF.